This T cell receptor (beta chain) derives from a study of identifying expanded T cells in peripheral blood. Only in-frame clones appear in the TCRdb table, and some are missing; sequencing was by immunoSEQ multiplex PCR. There are approximately 130,000 clones in the sample; approximately 88% occur only once, and 2.5% to 4% lies in the top ten. V lost 4 bases to trimming and J lost 1 base; unmatched junction nucleotides: 10. This CDR3 region has 16 residues. Per germline, CDR1 MNHEY and CDR2 SVGAGI. The clonotype comes from a person between 18 and 75 years old in good health. Sequencing was performed on blood. The chain recombines TRBV6-5 with TRBJ2-7, with 7 positions matching TRBD1. CDR3 loop: CASSSPPSRGSYEQYF. CDR3 coding DNA: TGTGCCAGCAGTTCCCCCCCGAGCAGGGGGTCCTACGAGCAGTACTTC.